This T cell receptor (beta chain) appears in the sequencing data of a study of T cell responses to AZD1222 COVID-19 vaccine (dated by TCRdb to about 2021). With regard to the full study: A total of more than 230 trial participants underwent TCR sequencing, of whom 207 received two doses of AZD1222 and 26 received two doses of the MenACWY control vaccine. Trial participants were enrolled into age subgroups of 18-55, 56-69 and 70-plus years, which contained approximately 150, 28 and 58 TCR-sequenced participants, respectively.

The time point tag for this specimen amounts to: about 28 days (+/-7) after the second vaccine dose. AZD1222 recipients whose second dose came at about 4 weeks and those whose second dose came at about 12 weeks were combined into one group, since spike-specific TCR depth and breadth did not differ between the two schedules. The vaccinee samples were drawn from two UK trials, COV001 and COV002, one of which was a single-blind randomized controlled phase 2/3 trial testing AZD1222 (ChAdOx1 nCoV-19) in healthy adults. For TCRbeta chain sequencing, PBMC samples were collected from trial participants at day 0 and at day 28 after the second dose. The CDR3 regions of human TCRbeta chains were subjected to immunosequencing. The paper's processing steps were these. Repertoire TCRs were checked for matches against a reference library of SARS-CoV-2-specific TCRs that had been generated using the MIRA antigen-specificity platform. Breadth was defined as the fraction of unique TCRs that were SARS-CoV-2-associated. Depth was defined as the fraction of total T cells that were SARS-CoV-2-associated. Using the MIRA data, each spike-specific TCR was assigned both to the spike region to which the TCR was reactive and to a CD4 or CD8 class. Log10-transformed breadth and depth values were compared by one-way ANOVA with Sidak's multiple comparisons tests. TCRdb retrieved this table from immuneACCESS and kept in-frame rearrangements only. Not all clones are present; in checked studies, unresolved V genes account for under half, and no reason is known for the remainder. That table furnishes V, J and clone size, whereas the DNA furnished D and trimming. This sample has 130,000 or so clones in its table, and about 88% of those were observed once. The ten largest account for 2.5% to 3.5% of the sample.

V has 7 bases trimmed and J has 0 bases trimmed; junction bases matching no gene number 10. The cysteine opens and the phenylalanine closes a CDR3 of 17 amino acids. Only CDR3 DNA is held: 51 bases, read in frame from base 1. Taken from the germline V gene, the CDR1 and CDR2 loops are SNHLY and FYNNEI. This clone was picked up one time. No antigen is known for it. No quality values exist for individual bases; no much larger clone is one base distant. Overall results and qualifications from the work: A significant rise in spike-specific TCR breadth and depth was observed after two AZD1222 doses relative to day 0 and relative to MenACWY recipients. Conclusions about previously exposed vaccinees are limited, since just 6 or 7 AZD1222 recipients were seropositive for SARS-CoV-2 at baseline. Participants were mostly white British, with more females than males. The authors suggested clonal diversity may have been underestimated. Because no day 14 peak-response samples were available, the repertoires could be characterized only after the peak T cell response. The 56-69-year group was small, and its depth increase did not reach significance, likely because of low power. Vaccine-associated CD4 TCRs spanned the whole spike protein, with dominant responses in regions 160-218 and 743-854. Nearly half of unique spike-specific TCRs reportedly recognized epitopes outside regions mutated in the B.1.351 and B.1.1.7 variants.

This clonotype was sampled from an adult who received the AZD1222 COVID-19 vaccine. Source: peripheral blood, taken 28 days after the second AZD1222 dose. This sequence uses TRBV2 and TRBJ1-3; a stretch of 9 junction bases matches TRBD1. The DNA sequence is given as TGTGCCAGCAAGAAGTGGGGACAGGGCAACTCTGGAAACACCATATATTTT. The encoded protein is CASKKWGQGNSGNTIYF. Outside the CDR3, residues come from the reference TRBV2 and TRBJ1-3 proteins, so the full variable domain is: EPEVTQTPSHQVTQMGQEVILRCVPISNHLYFYWYRQILGQKVEFLVSFYNNEISEKSEIFDDQFSVERPDGSNFTLKIRSTKLEDSAMYFCASKKWGQGNSGNTIYFGEGSWLTVV.